The sequence of this T cell receptor beta chain was determined in a study of CD8+CD57+ T cells in acquired aplastic anemia. TCR beta VDJ and CDR3 profiles were obtained from a genomic DNA template. TCRdb re-called the reads with MiXCR, one entry per CDR3 protein. The sample lists approximately 470,000 distinct CDR3 sequences; roughly 34% were seen once. Patients chosen for sequencing had shown CD8+CD57+ cell expansion by flow cytometry. Severe acquired aplastic anemia was present in every patient. The germline V and J ends were trimmed by 7 bases and 3 bases, with 19 bases remaining between them. The V gene's germline CDR1 is SNHLY and CDR2 FYNNEI. This CDR3 comprises 15 residues. In this sample, this clonotype turned up once. It may be a read error: a sequence one base away is much more abundant.

The rearrangement links TRBV2 to TRBJ2-7; perhaps TRBD1 as D (6 bases). Sequenced sample: sorted CD4+, CD8+, or CD8+CD57+ T cells (not recorded which) from PBMCs. The clonotype comes from a human donor with aplastic anemia. This chain's CDR3 is CASTLLPGEGYEQYF. The CDR3, as DNA: TGTGCCAGCACCCTCCTTCCAGGGGAAGGCTACGAGCAGTACTTC. The entire variable domain, with the rest obtained from reference TRBV2 and TRBJ2-7, is as follows: EPEVTQTPSHQVTQMGQEVILRCVPISNHLYFYWYRQILGQKVEFLVSFYNNEISEKSEIFDDQFSVERPDGSNFTLKIRSTKLEDSAMYFCASTLLPGEGYEQYFGPGTRLTVT.